Each of the 29 T cell receptor beta chains below was sequenced from the same sample in a study of shared clonotypes between healthy human individuals. Only in-frame clones appear in the TCRdb table, and some are missing; sequencing was by immunoSEQ multiplex PCR. The sample consists of about 490,000 clones, about 80% of them appearing once. Source material: PBMCs. The source of these receptors is a woman in her 40s in good health. Some clones in this sample may be carry-over from other donors' samples.

V gene TRBV6-5 combines with J gene TRBJ2-7; D is unresolved. Germline V gene lookup returns CDR1 MNHEY and CDR2 SVGAGI. V was shortened by 0 bases and J by 0 bases, with 9 bases between the two germline ends. The CDR3 is 15 amino acids. The CDR3 spells CASSYSNAYSYEQYF. The CDR3 nucleotides are TGTGCCAGCAGTTACTCGAATGCGTACTCCTACGAGCAGTACTTC.

The chain uses TRBV6-1 and TRBJ1-1; weak D call: TRBD1 (5 bases). The CDR3 totals 13 residues. From germline, CDR1 is MNHNS and CDR2 SASEGT. Trimming removed 6 bases at V and 4 bases at J, with 12 bases between. DNA of the CDR3: TGTGCCAGCAGATCCCAGGGTAGCACTGAAGCTTTCTTT. Translation gives CASRSQGSTEAFF.

The chain is built from TRBV10-3 and TRBJ2-3; 12 nucleotides agree with TRBD2. Germline V gene lookup returns CDR1 ENHRY and CDR2 SYGVKD. The CDR3 sequence is 17 residues long. V shed 4 bases, J shed 0 bases, and the junction held 5 bases outside the gene matches. The CDR3 nucleotides are TGTGCCATCAGTGCAGGACTAGCGGGAAGTAGCACAGATACGCAGTATTTT. Translated, it gives CAISAGLAGSSTDTQYF.

By share of the sample, this clone is medium-sized (0.01 to 0.1%). The gene calls are TRBV6-4 and TRBJ2-1, with 14 nucleotides matching TRBD2. There are 16 residues in the CDR3. CDR1 is MRHNA, CDR2 SNTAGT, per germline. V lost 2 bases and J lost 8; bases outside the gene matches: 5. The CDR3 DNA reads TGTGCCAGCAGTGACGGGGGGACTAGCGGGAGCGATGAGCAGTTCTTC. Amino acids: CASSDGGTSGSDEQFF.

The chain is built from TRBV5-6 and TRBJ2-7; 9 bases are a match to TRBD1. V lost 4 bases and J lost 4; bases outside the gene matches: 6. Germline V gene lookup returns CDR1 SGHDT and CDR2 YYEEEE. The CDR3 extends over 14 amino acids. DNA for the CDR3: TGTGCCAGCAGCAGTACAGGGGGCATATACGAGCAGTACTTC. Translated, it gives CASSSTGGIYEQYF.

The chain links TRBV30 to TRBJ2-3; unclear D gene. CDR3 size: 16 residues. V gave up 4 bases and J gave up 5 bases, with 22 bases separating them. Germline CDR1 and CDR2: GTSNPN and SVGIG (reference sequence). The chain's CDR3 is CAWNRRGSSLGDTQYF. CDR3 in DNA: TGTGCCTGGAACCGCCGCGGCTCGTCTTTGGGAGATACGCAGTATTTT.

With respect to this clone: This sequence may be a read error, since a much larger clone differs from it by one base. The chain uses TRBV30 and TRBJ2-7; D ambiguous. The CDR3 is made up of 12 amino acids. Germline V gene lookup returns CDR1 GTSNPN and CDR2 SVGIG (reference sequence). V lost 5 bases and J 7 bases, leaving 15 bases between the germline ends. In DNA, the CDR3 is TGTGCCTGGGAGGTAGAAATTGGAGAGCAGTACTTC. This encodes CAWEVEIGEQYF.

The chain is built from TRBV5-6 and TRBJ1-1; the D is unclear. Germline CDR1 reads SGHDT; CDR2 reads YYEEEE. The V end lost 0 bases, the J end lost 0 bases, and 3 bases lay between the germline ends. The CDR3 loop spans 13 amino acids. Written as DNA, the CDR3 is TGTGCCAGCAGCTTGGGCATGAACACTGAAGCTTTCTTT. Its translation: CASSLGMNTEAFF. Looking up the rest from reference TRBV5-6 and TRBJ1-1 gives the full variable domain: DAGVTQSPTHLIKTRGQQVTLRCSPKSGHDTVSWYQQALGQGPQFIFQYYEEEERQRGNFPDRFSGHQFPNYSSELNVNALLLGDSALYLCASSLGMNTEAFFGQGTRLTVV.

The V call is TRBV9, the J call TRBJ2-3, with 10 bases that match TRBD2. The V gene end was trimmed by 3 bases and the J gene end by 5 bases; junction bases not matched to a gene: 9. The CDR3 is made up of 16 amino acids. Germline V gives CDR1 SGDLS, CDR2 YYNGEE. As DNA, the CDR3 is TGTGCCAGCAGCGGAGCAAGCGGGAGGGCCGTAGATACGCAGTATTTT. Residues: CASSGASGRAVDTQYF.

The V call is TRBV5-1, the J call TRBJ2-1; 9 bases match TRBD1. V was pared by 4 bases and J by 2 bases, with 4 bases of the junction left unmatched. Germline-derived CDR1 and CDR2 are SGHRS and YFSETQ. This CDR3 spans 15 amino acids. CDR3 region: CASSDTGGTYNEQFF. For the CDR3, the DNA is TGCGCCAGCAGCGATACAGGGGGCACCTACAATGAGCAGTTCTTC. The full variable domain, in which reference TRBV5-1 and TRBJ2-1 provide the parts outside the CDR3, is KAGVTQTPRYLIKTRGQQVTLSCSPISGHRSVSWYQQTPGQGLQFLFEYFSETQRNKGNFPGRFSGRQFSNSRSEMNVSTLELGDSALYLCASSDTGGTYNEQFFGPGTRLTVL.

This clone was seen only once. The chain employs TRBV5-1 and TRBJ2-1, with 13 bases matching TRBD2. This CDR3 has 18 amino acids. The junction had 11 bases not matched to a gene; V was cut back by 4 bases and J by 4 bases. Germline V gene lookup returns CDR1 SGHRS and CDR2 YFSETQ. The DNA for the CDR3 is TGCGCCAGCAGCGGTACTAGCGGGAGGGCCTCACGGTACAATGAGCAGTTCTTC. Translated, it gives CASSGTSGRASRYNEQFF.

This clone has at least ten counts. The chain combines TRBV4-1 with TRBJ2-5; 10 bases align to TRBD2. This CDR3 has 16 residues. J gave up 4 bases and V 4 bases, and 9 bases lay outside the gene matches. Germline CDR1 is MGHRA and CDR2 is YSYEKL. CDR3 region: CASSPRLAGPLETQYF. The CDR3 bases are TGCGCCAGCAGCCCACGACTAGCGGGTCCGCTAGAGACCCAGTACTTC.

Details on this clone: Other nucleotide sequences from this sample produce the same CDR3. The chain carries TRBV2 and TRBJ1-4, with TRBD1 identical over 8 bases. The CDR3 covers 13 residues. Germline trimming cut 7 bases from V and 5 bases from J; bases unmatched to any gene: 3. Germline CDR1 reads SNHLY; CDR2 reads FYNNEI. The CDR3 nucleotides are TGTGCCAGCACCGGGACAGGAAATGAAAAACTGTTTTTT. Translation gives CASTGTGNEKLFF.

This clone appeared once. The DNA for the CDR3 is TGTGCCAGTACCGCTGGCTTGTCGGGAGAGGGGACCCAGTACTTC. Its translation: CASTAGLSGEGTQYF. V is TRBV19 and J is TRBJ2-5; D perhaps matches TRBD2 (6 bases). Germline CDR1 and CDR2: LNHDA and SQIVND (reference sequence). This CDR3 contains 15 residues. V was trimmed by 7 bases and J by 7 bases, leaving 22 bases between them.

The gene calls are TRBV6-6 and TRBJ2-7; 7 bases align to TRBD2. Trimming took 7 bases from V and 6 from J; bases not matched to a gene: 15. CDR3 length: 15 residues. CDR1 is MNHNY, CDR2 SVGAGI, per germline (reference sequence). CDR3 sequence reads: CASTLGGSLSSEQYF. The CDR3, as DNA: TGTGCCAGCACCTTGGGCGGGAGTTTATCTTCCGAGCAGTACTTC.

The chain links TRBV7-3 to TRBJ1-2; TRBD1 matches at 7 bases. The CDR3 consists of 16 residues. The J segment lost 7 bases and the V segment lost 0 bases, leaving 11 bases of the junction unmatched. Germline CDR1 is SGHTA and CDR2 is FQGTGA. The CDR3 DNA is TGTGCCAGCAGCTTAACGGGGGAGACAGGGAGACTTGGCTACACCTTC. It specifies CASSLTGETGRLGYTF.

The chain recombines TRBV7-2 with TRBJ2-7, with TRBD2 as a possible D gene (7 bases). V was pared by 2 bases and J by 2 bases, with 16 bases between. CDR3 length: 16 residues. CDR1 SGHTA and CDR2 FQGNSA come from the germline V gene. The CDR3 nucleotides are TGTGCCAGCAGCTTACAGGGAGGGGGAGGGCCCTACGAGCAGTACTTC. Its translation is CASSLQGGGGPYEQYF.

V and J are TRBV30 and TRBJ2-3, with a weak D call TRBD2 (7 bases). With 0 bases removed from V and 2 bases from J, the gap between germline ends came to 12 bases. The CDR3 has 15 residues. Germline CDR1 reads GTSNPN; CDR2 reads SVGIG (reference sequence). CDR3 protein: CAWSVVGGDTDTQYF. CDR3 coding DNA: TGTGCCTGGAGTGTGGTAGGGGGGGACACAGATACGCAGTATTTT.

This clone was found a few times. The chain combines TRBV18 with TRBJ1-1; 8 bases are shared with TRBD1. Losses at the gene ends were 0 bases for V and 1 base for J; bases not matched to a gene: 4. There are 16 residues in the CDR3. Germline V gives CDR1 KGHSH, CDR2 LQKENI. CDR3 DNA sequence: TGTGCCAGCTCACCACCCGACAGGGGTGAGAACACTGAAGCTTTCTTT. Protein product: CASSPPDRGENTEAFF.

Remarks on this clone: Other DNA sequences from this sample encode an identical CDR3 as well. The V and J genes are TRBV5-1 and TRBJ2-7; 9 bases are a match to TRBD1. Germline CDR1 SGHRS, CDR2 YFSETQ. The CDR3 sequence is 15 residues long. The junction had 5 bases not matched to a gene; V was cut back by 3 bases and J by 1 base. CDR3 bases: TGCGCCAGCAGCTCCCGACAGGGGGAGTCCTACGAGCAGTACTTC. Encoded protein: CASSSRQGESYEQYF.

The chain carries TRBV9 and TRBJ2-7; tentative D call: TRBD2 (5 bases). Between the trimmed V and J ends, which lost 4 bases and 5 bases, there was a span of 16 bases. This CDR3 has 14 residues. CDR1 is SGDLS and CDR2 is YYNGEE in the germline V gene. CDR3 DNA: TGTGCCAGCAGCCCCGTAGGGAGCGCCCACGAGCAGTACTTC. It specifies CASSPVGSAHEQYF.

The chain has TRBV4-3 and TRBJ2-5; perhaps D is TRBD1 or TRBD2 (6 bases each). The CDR3 length is 15 residues. Trimming removed 1 base from V and 5 bases from J, with 14 bases in between. Germline V gene sequence: CDR1 LGHNA, CDR2 YSLEER. CDR3 in amino acids: CASSQAGGAGETQYF. The CDR3 nucleotides are TGCGCCAGCAGCCAAGCTGGGGGCGCGGGGGAGACCCAGTACTTC.

V and J are TRBV6-5 and TRBJ1-2; no reliable D call. There are 13 residues in the CDR3. Per the germline V gene, CDR1 is MNHEY and CDR2 is SVGAGI. Trimming shortened V by 10 bases and J by 1 base, and 13 bases separated the two germline ends. The CDR3, as DNA: TGTGCCACCTCCCCCCCGGGTAACTATGGCTACACCTTC. It codes for CATSPPGNYGYTF.

The V gene is TRBV7-9, the J gene TRBJ2-5; maybe TRBD1 (5 bases). The CDR3 runs to 13 residues. Germline loops: CDR1 SEHNR, CDR2 FQNEAQ (reference sequence). V was clipped by 2 bases and J by 5 bases, with 9 bases between them. This chain's CDR3 is CASSLRGSETQYF. For the CDR3, the DNA is TGTGCCAGCAGCTTAAGGGGTAGCGAGACCCAGTACTTC.

This sequence joins TRBV19 and TRBJ2-7, with 8 bases aligning to TRBD1. Germline loops: CDR1 LNHDA, CDR2 SQIVND (reference sequence). The CDR3 contains 13 residues. V was pared by 10 bases and J by 3 bases, with 8 bases of the junction left unmatched. Here the CDR3 reads CATAGTGGYEQYF. The CDR3 DNA sequence: TGTGCCACCGCCGGGACAGGTGGCTACGAGCAGTACTTC.

V is TRBV4-1 and J is TRBJ1-2, with 7 nucleotides matching TRBD1. Germline CDR1 is MGHRA and CDR2 is YSYEKL. Trimming at V came to 0 bases and at J to 1 base, leaving 5 bases not matched to a gene. This CDR3 comprises 16 residues. The CDR3, as DNA: TGCGCCAGCAGCCAAGAGGTACAGGGGTTTAACTATGGCTACACCTTC. It translates to CASSQEVQGFNYGYTF.

At least ten counts were recorded for this clone. The V gene is TRBV30, the J gene TRBJ1-1; a weak D match, TRBD1 (5 bases). Germline assignment: CDR1 GTSNPN and CDR2 SVGIG (reference sequence). The CDR3 consists of 16 residues. V lost 0 bases and J lost 1, with 15 bases in between. This CDR3 is CAWSVRGGVRNTEAFF. DNA for the CDR3: TGTGCCTGGAGTGTACGCGGGGGGGTCCGGAACACTGAAGCTTTCTTT.

The chain carries TRBV11-3 and TRBJ2-1, with D tentatively TRBD2 (6 bases). CDR1 SGHNT and CDR2 YENEEA come from the germline V gene. The length of the CDR3 is 15 residues. Trimming removed 4 bases at V and 3 bases at J, with 13 bases between. CDR3 in amino acids: CASSSRGVGYNEQFF. In DNA form, the CDR3 reads TGTGCCAGCAGCTCACGCGGGGTCGGCTACAATGAGCAGTTCTTC.

The chain has TRBV7-3 and TRBJ2-1; 11 bases agree with TRBD2. V lost 4 bases and J lost 4; bases outside the gene matches: 3. There are 15 residues in the CDR3. CDR1 is SGHTA, CDR2 FQGTGA, per germline. The CDR3 protein is CASSSGTSGYNEQFF. The DNA of the CDR3 is TGTGCCAGCAGCTCCGGGACTAGCGGATACAATGAGCAGTTCTTC.